The clone carrying this T cell receptor (beta chain) was observed a few times. What it binds is not known. This entry is derived from a study of beta chain features in type 1 diabetes. Overall study: Cell yields, gender and age were comparable in patients and healthy donors. Study-wide results and caveats: Although PCR might favor shorter templates, it would do so equally in patients and controls. Moderate but significant shortening of TCRB CDR3s was recorded in all four CD4+ subsets from Type 1 diabetes patients. Any HLA-type effect on TCRB rearrangement remained unresolved here.

V gave up 6 bases and J gave up 6 bases; unmatched junction bases: 5. Germline CDR1 MDHEN, CDR2 SYDVKM. This CDR3 is 14 amino acids long. Sorting with CD45RO/CCR7/CD25/CD127/CD95/CD27 yielded naive, central memory, regulatory and stem-like memory CD4+ cells. Investigators reverse transcribed all isolated RNA, so they sequenced expressed TCRB transcripts. TCRdb keeps only in-frame clones here, not all; method: immunoSEQ multiplex PCR. The sample comprises roughly 300,000 clones, approximately 9.7% of which are singletons, and approximately 1% rests with the top ten. This TCR derives from a man younger than 40 with type 1 diabetes. The chain couples TRBV28 to TRBJ1-6, with TRBD1 matching 7 bases. Sample: central memory CD4+ T cells from blood. This CDR3 is CASRPGTVNSPLHF. DNA for the CDR3: TGTGCCAGCAGACCCGGGACAGTTAATTCACCCCTCCACTTT.